This T cell receptor (beta chain) was sequenced in a study of beta chain features in type 1 diabetes. Study-wide background: Taken together, all samples contributed approximately 110 million examined sorted cells.

Each of the CD4+ naive, central memory, regulatory and stem cell-like memory populations was sorted via CD45RO/CCR7/CD25/CD127/CD95/CD27. TCRB transcripts that were expressed got sequenced, as all of the isolated RNA had been reverse transcribed. Generated by immunoSEQ multiplex PCR, the TCRdb table keeps only in-frame clones and is missing some. The sample shows hundreds of thousands of clones, over 14% of them seen only once. The CDR3 consists of 17 residues. With V trimmed by 4 bases and J by 0 bases, 9 bases remained unmatched. Germline V CDR1 and CDR2: SGHRS, YFSETQ. Study-level results: With patients and controls alike, PCR might favor shorter templates to an equal degree. For Type 1 diabetes patients, all four CD4+ subsets carried TCRB CDR3s that were moderately but significantly shorter.

Details on this clone: Its antigen is unidentified.

The source is a young man with type 1 diabetes. Sequenced sample: naive CD4+ T cells from blood. The chain combines TRBV5-1 with TRBJ2-3, with TRBD1 identical over 9 bases. CDR3 DNA sequence: TGCGCCAGCAGCACCGTCTTACAGGGGGCCAGCACAGATACGCAGTATTTT. Its translation: CASSTVLQGASTDTQYF.